A selection of T cell receptor beta chains follows, all from one sample in a study of metastatic and nonmetastatic thyroid tumors. With MiXCR, TCRdb reprocessed the PCR reads. The sample contains approximately 7,000 clones, around two fifths of which appear only once. Sequencing used tumor tissue. Source of these receptors: a female donor with papillary thyroid cancer or a benign thyroid nodule (not recorded which). Some clones in this sample may be carry-over from other donors' samples. The CDR3 runs from the conserved cysteine through the conserved F or W. D genes are given only for firm matches.

CDR3 protein: CASSQDGGARNTEAFF
J gene: TRBJ1-1
CDR3 length: 16
V gene: TRBV4-1
D gene: -

CDR3 protein: CASSVTSLTTYEQYF
J gene: TRBJ2-7
CDR3 length: 15
V gene: TRBV19
D gene: -

CDR3 protein: CASSIQGWTDTQYF
J gene: TRBJ2-3
CDR3 length: 14
V gene: TRBV19
D gene: -

CDR3 protein: CAWSKTGGMVDSPLHF
J gene: TRBJ1-6
CDR3 length: 16
V gene: TRBV30
D gene: TRBD1

CDR3 protein: CAWSSWTGRREGQPQHF
J gene: TRBJ1-5
CDR3 length: 17
V gene: TRBV30
D gene: TRBD1

CDR3 protein: CASSSHYQETQYF
J gene: TRBJ2-5
CDR3 length: 13
V gene: TRBV7-2
D gene: -

CDR3 protein: CASSELQGKSGRPNEQFF
J gene: TRBJ2-1
CDR3 length: 18
V gene: TRBV25-1
D gene: TRBD2

CDR3 protein: CASSPSTGGSYNEQFF
J gene: TRBJ2-1
CDR3 length: 16
V gene: TRBV11-1
D gene: TRBD1

CDR3 protein: CASSREEDTANTEAFF
J gene: TRBJ1-1
CDR3 length: 16
V gene: TRBV11-2
D gene: -

CDR3 protein: CAISDSAGVNYGYTF
J gene: TRBJ1-2
CDR3 length: 15
V gene: TRBV10-3
D gene: -

CDR3 protein: CASSDPGGGSPLHF
J gene: TRBJ1-6
CDR3 length: 14
V gene: TRBV6-1
D gene: TRBD1

CDR3 protein: CAISDGGYTEAFF
J gene: TRBJ1-1
CDR3 length: 13
V gene: TRBV10-3
D gene: -

CDR3 protein: CAWSGIRGKNTGELFF
J gene: TRBJ2-2
CDR3 length: 16
V gene: TRBV30
D gene: TRBD1

CDR3 protein: CASGLDPVSGRVVSEQFF
J gene: TRBJ2-1
CDR3 length: 18
V gene: TRBV12-5
D gene: TRBD2

CDR3 protein: CSARTDGNTIYF
J gene: TRBJ1-3
CDR3 length: 12
V gene: TRBV20-1
D gene: -

CDR3 protein: CASSRKGVSGNTIYF
J gene: TRBJ1-3
CDR3 length: 15
V gene: TRBV28
D gene: -

CDR3 protein: CASSLPLNRVSGYTF
J gene: TRBJ1-2
CDR3 length: 15
V gene: TRBV12-3/TRBV12-4
D gene: -

CDR3 protein: CSARDNPEAAYEQYF
J gene: TRBJ2-7
CDR3 length: 15
V gene: TRBV20-1
D gene: -

CDR3 protein: CASSLNSGTENEQFF
J gene: TRBJ2-1
CDR3 length: 15
V gene: TRBV5-4
D gene: -

CDR3 protein: CACRRAYEQYF
J gene: TRBJ2-7
CDR3 length: 11
V gene: TRBV30
D gene: -

CDR3 protein: CAWSGRAGYEQYF
J gene: TRBJ2-7
CDR3 length: 13
V gene: TRBV30
D gene: -

CDR3 protein: CASSVGAGLSGRVDEQFF
J gene: TRBJ2-1
CDR3 length: 18
V gene: TRBV9
D gene: TRBD2

CDR3 protein: CASSPSGGESPLHF
J gene: TRBJ1-6
CDR3 length: 14
V gene: TRBV6-1
D gene: -

CDR3 protein: CASSPRDSDTEAFF
J gene: TRBJ1-1
CDR3 length: 14
V gene: TRBV18
D gene: TRBD1

CDR3 protein: CAWSRGRYNEKLFF
J gene: TRBJ1-4
CDR3 length: 14
V gene: TRBV30
D gene: -

CDR3 protein: CSARDGYGYTF
J gene: TRBJ1-2
CDR3 length: 11
V gene: TRBV20-1
D gene: -

CDR3 protein: CAWSVLSLGEQYF
J gene: TRBJ2-7
CDR3 length: 13
V gene: TRBV30
D gene: -

CDR3 protein: CSASQIFGGGYGYTF
J gene: TRBJ1-2
CDR3 length: 15
V gene: TRBV20-1
D gene: -

CDR3 protein: CSARETGQGFSYEQYF
J gene: TRBJ2-7
CDR3 length: 16
V gene: TRBV20-1
D gene: -

CDR3 protein: CASSRDITYEQYF
J gene: TRBJ2-7
CDR3 length: 13
V gene: TRBV18
D gene: -

CDR3 protein: CASSFRREQYF
J gene: TRBJ2-7
CDR3 length: 11
V gene: TRBV28
D gene: -

CDR3 protein: CASSIRHTINYGYTF
J gene: TRBJ1-2
CDR3 length: 15
V gene: TRBV19
D gene: -

CDR3 protein: CASSPQDTGELFF
J gene: TRBJ2-2
CDR3 length: 13
V gene: TRBV18
D gene: -

CDR3 protein: CASRTGANTGELFF
J gene: TRBJ2-2
CDR3 length: 14
V gene: TRBV7-8
D gene: TRBD1

CDR3 protein: CASSPRGTDTSSGANVLTF
J gene: TRBJ2-6
CDR3 length: 19
V gene: TRBV13
D gene: -

CDR3 protein: CASTARGGVYEQYF
J gene: TRBJ2-7
CDR3 length: 14
V gene: TRBV6-1
D gene: -

CDR3 protein: CASSQAPVVSTYEQYF
J gene: TRBJ2-7
CDR3 length: 16
V gene: TRBV3-1
D gene: -

CDR3 protein: CASSENFWALGYGYTF
J gene: TRBJ1-2
CDR3 length: 16
V gene: TRBV6-1
D gene: -

CDR3 protein: CASSGYRTGGLYEQYF
J gene: TRBJ2-7
CDR3 length: 16
V gene: TRBV10-2
D gene: TRBD1

CDR3 protein: CASSFDRVGTEAFF
J gene: TRBJ1-1
CDR3 length: 14
V gene: TRBV5-1
D gene: TRBD1

CDR3 protein: CSARPGLAGGNIRETQYF
J gene: TRBJ2-5
CDR3 length: 18
V gene: TRBV20-1
D gene: TRBD2

CDR3 protein: CASSFGGNYGYTF
J gene: TRBJ1-2
CDR3 length: 13
V gene: TRBV5-6
D gene: -

CDR3 protein: CASNPENYEQYF
J gene: TRBJ2-7
CDR3 length: 12
V gene: TRBV2
D gene: -

CDR3 protein: CASSTPGPRTEQYF
J gene: TRBJ2-7
CDR3 length: 14
V gene: TRBV19
D gene: -

CDR3 protein: CASSQEAGEETQYF
J gene: TRBJ2-5
CDR3 length: 14
V gene: TRBV4-3
D gene: -

CDR3 protein: CASSEQGNSNQSQHF
J gene: TRBJ1-5
CDR3 length: 15
V gene: TRBV5-1
D gene: -

CDR3 protein: CASSVERAHEQYF
J gene: TRBJ2-7
CDR3 length: 13
V gene: TRBV6-1
D gene: -

CDR3 protein: CAWSTGGSGNTIYF
J gene: TRBJ1-3
CDR3 length: 14
V gene: TRBV30
D gene: TRBD1

CDR3 protein: CASSPYGGTDTQYF
J gene: TRBJ2-3
CDR3 length: 14
V gene: TRBV18
D gene: -

CDR3 protein: CASSVSSYSYNEQFF
J gene: TRBJ2-1
CDR3 length: 15
V gene: TRBV9
D gene: -

CDR3 protein: CAIRGPMNTEAFF
J gene: TRBJ1-1
CDR3 length: 13
V gene: TRBV6-1
D gene: -

CDR3 protein: CASSPGGGGSYEQYF
J gene: TRBJ2-7
CDR3 length: 15
V gene: TRBV7-6
D gene: -